This TCR beta chain was recorded in a study of blood T cell repertoires in COVID-19. In the study's own analysis: Estimation of nucleated cell counts was performed using reference gene primer amplification. Using immunoSEQ multiplex PCR, the repertoire was profiled, and TCRdb retains in-frame clones only, with some absent. Clone size and the V and J calls come from that table; the DNA yielded D and trimming. The profile shows a few hundred thousand clones, around nine tenths of them singletons. Looked up from germline, CDR1 is SGHNT and CDR2 is YENEEA. The CDR3 length is 18 residues. Trimming removed 0 bases from V and 4 bases from J; junction bases left unmatched: 12.

The TCR sequence derives from a man between 60 and 70 years old who had recovered from COVID-19. Sequences were obtained from peripheral blood. This rearrangement joins TRBV11-3 to TRBJ2-1; TRBD2 agrees at 7 bases. The CDR3 here is CASSLELYGGGKYNEQFF. The CDR3 region has the DNA TGTGCCAGCAGCTTAGAATTGTATGGGGGGGGAAAGTACAATGAGCAGTTCTTC.